This T cell receptor beta chain derives from a study of T cells in Graves' hyperthyroidism and ophthalmopathy. This clonotype was detected many times. V lost 5 bases to trimming and J lost 3 bases, with 21 bases between them. This CDR3 is 17 amino acids long. The germline V gene has CDR1 MNHEY and CDR2 SVGAGI. Template material for amplifying TCR beta CDR3 regions consisted of RNA transcripts. A first-round RT-PCR of the TCR CDR3 used the HTBI primer set. One entry per CDR3 protein, called by TCRdb with MiXCR from the multiplex PCR reads. In the table there are 40,000 to 55,000 distinct CDR3 sequences, about 52% of which are singletons. Graves' hyperthyroidism is called stable when ophthalmopathy does not progress within 18 months.

This TCR came from a woman aged 45-60 years with Graves' hyperthyroidism. The sample comprised peripheral blood or thyroid tissue (not recorded which). The chain couples TRBV6-5 to TRBJ2-3; tentatively, D is TRBD1 or TRBD2 (5 bases each). CDR3 region: CASSPQGRGVGTDTQYF. CDR3 coding DNA: TGTGCCAGCAGTCCCCAGGGTCGGGGAGTCGGTACAGATACGCAGTATTTT.